A single sample gave rise to the 23 T cell receptor beta chains below, sequenced in a study of metastatic and nonmetastatic thyroid tumors. Using MiXCR, TCRdb re-called clones from the PCR reads. This sample yields almost 85,000 clones, of which 9.5% to 15% are seen a single time; approximately 10% belongs to the top ten. Not a single patient had been given any form of treatment at any point before undergoing thyroid surgery. Sequenced sample: tumor tissue. The receptors were gathered from a female donor with papillary thyroid cancer or a benign thyroid nodule (not recorded which). Some clones in this sample may be carry-over from other donors' samples.

Turning to this clone: A read error may account for a junction end that differs from germline. This chain links TRBV29-1 with TRBJ2-1, with D possibly matching TRBD2 (5 bases). CDR3 length equals 16 residues. Germline CDR1 and CDR2: SQVTM and ANQGSEA. The CDR3 sequence: CSADGVEGRTNNERFF. In DNA, the CDR3 is TGCAGCGCTGACGGAGTTGAGGGCCGAACTAACAATGAGCGGTTCTTC.

The table lists this clone with many counts. The chain is built from TRBV11-2 and TRBJ1-5; no reliable D call. Germline values: CDR1 SGHAT, CDR2 FQNNGV. V was shortened by 4 bases and J by 7 bases, with 11 bases between the two germline ends. This CDR3 comprises 13 residues. Here the CDR3 DNA reads TGTGCCAGCAGCTCCGGGGTTTCACAGCCCCAGCATTTT. This encodes CASSSGVSQPQHF.

Worth noting for this clone: One junction end does not reproduce the germline sequence, and a read error may be involved. The chain links TRBV2 to TRBJ1-4; 8 bases line up with TRBD1. The length of the CDR3 is 16 residues. The germline CDR1 and CDR2 sequences are SNHLY and FYNNEI. The CDR3 loop reads CASGRGWAGGYEELFF. The CDR3 coding sequence is TGTGCCAGCGGGCGGGGCTGGGCAGGGGGCTATGAAGAACTGTTTTTT.

This clone was detected ten times or more. V and J are TRBV20-1 and TRBJ2-1; 13 positions agree with TRBD2. The CDR3 loop spans 15 amino acids. CDR1 and CDR2 (germline): DFQATT, SNEGSKA (reference sequence). Trimming at V came to 5 bases and at J to 7 bases, leaving 8 bases not matched to a gene. Here the CDR3 reads CSAAGTSGTRNEQFF. In nucleotides, the CDR3 is TGCAGTGCTGCCGGGACTAGCGGGACTAGGAATGAGCAGTTCTTC.

This clone was observed at least ten times. V and J are TRBV4-2 and TRBJ1-1, with D perhaps matching TRBD1 (5 bases). The germline V gene has CDR1 LGHNA and CDR2 YNFKEQ. Between the trimmed V and J ends, which lost 6 bases and 4 bases, there was a span of 27 bases. The CDR3 length is 18 residues. DNA for the CDR3: TGTGCCAGCAGTCGGAGAGCCGCCGAGGGGCGGATGGCCACTGAAGCTTTCTTT. As protein: CASSRRAAEGRMATEAFF.

The sample holds many counts of this clone. This chain links TRBV20-1 with TRBJ2-7; tentative D call: TRBD1 (5 bases). Trimming removed 5 bases from V and 2 bases from J, with 13 bases in between. CDR3 length equals 13 residues. Germline assignment: CDR1 DFQATT and CDR2 SNEGSKA (reference sequence). The CDR3 DNA follows: TGCAGTGCTCGCCTAGACAGAGCCTACGAGCAGTACTTC. Its protein product is CSARLDRAYEQYF.

V is TRBV20-1 and J is TRBJ2-1, with 14 bases identical to TRBD2. V lost 2 bases and J lost 1; bases outside the gene matches: 4. This CDR3 has 17 amino acids. Germline V gene lookup returns CDR1 DFQATT and CDR2 SNEGSKA (reference sequence). The CDR3 reads CSARPGLAGESYNEQFF. CDR3 nucleotide sequence: TGCAGTGCTAGACCGGGACTAGCGGGAGAGTCCTACAATGAGCAGTTCTTC.

In regard to this clone: This may be a read error: a much more frequent sequence differs by one nucleotide. This sample also contains other DNA sequences that code for the same CDR3. This chain uses TRBV28 with TRBJ2-7; D possibly corresponds to TRBD2 (5 bases). Germline CDR1 and CDR2: MDHEN and SYDVKM. CDR3 length equals 15 residues. V lost 5 bases and J lost 3, with 17 bases in between. DNA for the CDR3: TGTGCCAGCAGTCCTACGGGGTCCACCATCTACGAGCAGTACTTC. Translating it yields CASSPTGSTIYEQYF.

This clone has ten or more counts. The CDR3 protein is CASSLSSYVDYEQYF. The CDR3 nucleotides read TGCGCCAGCAGCTTGAGTAGCTATGTGGATTACGAGCAGTACTTC. The chain is built from TRBV5-1 and TRBJ2-7; D call uncertain. V was pared by 1 base and J by 4 bases, with 15 bases between. The CDR3 runs 15 residues. CDR1 and CDR2 from the germline V gene are SGHRS and YFSETQ.

This clone was seen at least ten times. The V gene is TRBV9, the J gene TRBJ1-3, with a possible D match to TRBD1 (6 bases). V shed 0 bases and J shed 0 bases, with 10 bases lying between them. This CDR3 region has 16 residues. CDR1 SGDLS and CDR2 YYNGEE come from the germline V gene. The CDR3 reads CASSVATGLSGNTIYF. Written as DNA, the CDR3 is TGTGCCAGCAGCGTAGCTACAGGGCTCTCTGGAAACACCATATATTTT.

This clone was seen repeatedly, ten times or more. The CDR3 nucleotides read TGCGCCAGCAGTGATAGTGCTTTGGGGCAGTTCTTC. Translation gives CASSDSALGQFF. The chain employs TRBV10-1 and TRBJ2-1; D is uncertain. Trimming stripped 3 bases from V and 12 bases from J, with 12 bases between. CDR3 length: 12 amino acids. Germline assignment: CDR1 WNHNN and CDR2 SYGVQD (reference sequence).

This clone was counted ten times or more. This same CDR3 is encoded by further DNA sequences in the sample. The genes are TRBV7-8 and TRBJ2-5; TRBD2 is a possible D gene (5 bases). CDR1 is SGHVS, CDR2 FQNEAQ, per germline. The CDR3 is 15 residues long. V lost 5 bases and J 5 bases, leaving 18 bases between the germline ends. The CDR3 is CASSLVVRTLETQYF. For the CDR3, the DNA is TGTGCCAGCAGCCTGGTTGTGCGGACTTTGGAGACCCAGTACTTC.

Many counts were recorded for this clone. The gene calls are TRBV20-1 and TRBJ2-5; the match to TRBD2 covers 12 bases. V lost 4 bases, J lost 5 bases, and 5 bases stayed unmatched. Germline V CDR1 and CDR2: DFQATT, SNEGSKA (reference sequence). The CDR3 consists of 14 residues. The CDR3 spells CSANLAGGRETQYF. CDR3 sequence (DNA): TGCAGTGCTAACCTAGCGGGAGGGCGTGAGACCCAGTACTTC.

This clone was seen a few times. CDR3 in DNA: TGTGCCAGCAGCTTGGTTCATCGGAGCAATGAGCAGTTCTTC. Its protein product is CASSLVHRSNEQFF. The chain has TRBV5-6 and TRBJ2-1, with D unresolved. The germline V and J ends were trimmed by 0 bases and 6 bases, with 10 bases remaining between them. The CDR3 runs 14 residues. Per germline, CDR1 SGHDT and CDR2 YYEEEE.

This clone occurred a few times. Being one base from a much bigger clone, this may be a read error. The sample has other DNA sequences that encode this CDR3 too. The chain has TRBV5-6 and TRBJ2-1; perhaps TRBD1 as D (6 bases). The CDR3 is 13 residues long. Germline assignment: CDR1 SGHDT and CDR2 YYEEEE. The CDR3 region has the DNA TGTGCCAGCAGCTTGGGAGGGGGTCTTGAGCAATTCTTC. It is translated as CASSLGGGLEQFF.

Ten or more counts support this clone. V gene TRBV2 combines with J gene TRBJ2-1, with 9 nucleotides matching TRBD2. The J segment lost 7 bases and the V segment lost 6 bases, leaving 4 bases of the junction unmatched. The CDR3 is 13 amino acids. Germline CDR1 reads SNHLY; CDR2 reads FYNNEI. The CDR3 reads CASRVAGVNEQFF. CDR3 bases: TGTGCCAGCAGGGTAGCGGGAGTAAATGAGCAGTTCTTC.

Many counts were recorded for this clone. CDR3 residues: CSVGEGVNSPLHF. CDR3 coding DNA: TGCAGCGTCGGTGAGGGGGTTAATTCACCCCTCCACTTT. The chain joins TRBV29-1 to TRBJ1-6; maybe TRBD1 (6 bases). Trimming took off 6 bases at V and 6 bases at J, with 12 bases between the two ends. The CDR3 extends over 13 amino acids. The germline V gene encodes CDR1 SQVTM and CDR2 ANQGSEA.

This clone was detected ten times or more. V usage is TRBV2 and J usage is TRBJ2-5, with TRBD2 identical over 12 bases. This CDR3 is 13 amino acids long. J gave up 3 bases and V 10 bases, and 3 bases lay outside the gene matches. Germline CDR1 and CDR2: SNHLY and FYNNEI. The CDR3, as DNA: TGTGCCACAAGACTAGCGGGAGAAGAGACCCAGTACTTC. Translated, it gives CATRLAGEETQYF. Full variable domain (outside the CDR3, taken from reference TRBV2 and TRBJ2-5): EPEVTQTPSHQVTQMGQEVILRCVPISNHLYFYWYRQILGQKVEFLVSFYNNEISEKSEIFDDQFSVERPDGSNFTLKIRSTKLEDSAMYFCATRLAGEETQYFGPGTRLLVL.

This clone was seen ten or more times. This may arise from a read error, as a much more abundant clone is one base away. At the DNA level, this CDR3 is encoded by other sequences in the same sample as well. The chain has TRBV6-1 and TRBJ1-1; no clear D. Germline lookup yields CDR1 MNHNS and CDR2 SASEGT. V lost 7 bases and J 1 base, leaving 7 bases between the germline ends. The CDR3 extends over 12 amino acids. The CDR3 loop reads CASTNRNTEAFF. The CDR3 DNA is TGTGCCAGCACCAATAGGAACACTGAAGCTTTCTTT.

This clone was found many times. The chain carries TRBV7-9 and TRBJ2-1; no clear D gene. V shed 1 base and J shed 9 bases, with 10 bases lying between them. The CDR3 is 13 residues long. Germline V gives CDR1 SEHNR, CDR2 FQNEAQ (reference sequence). The DNA of the CDR3 is TGTGCCAGCAGCTTAGTTCGGAACCCTGAGCAGTTCTTC. This codes for CASSLVRNPEQFF. The whole variable domain, remainder taken from reference TRBV7-9 and TRBJ2-1, is DTGVSQNPRHKITKRGQNVTFRCDPISEHNRLYWYRQTLGQGPEFLTYFQNEAQLEKSRLLSDRFSAERPKGSFSTLEIQRTEQGDSAMYLCASSLVRNPEQFFGPGTRLTVL.

Of note for this clone: A read error may be the cause here, since a much bigger clone is one base away. The rearrangement links TRBV28 to TRBJ1-4; maybe TRBD1 (5 bases). In germline, CDR1 is MDHEN, CDR2 SYDVKM. The CDR3 length is 14 residues. The germline V and J ends were trimmed by 11 bases and 4 bases, with 17 bases remaining between them. CDR3 protein: CASMGGRGNEKLFF. The CDR3 DNA follows: TGTGCCTCCATGGGGGGACGAGGTAATGAAAAACTGTTTTTT.

This clone was seen a few times. V gene TRBV29-1 combines with J gene TRBJ1-2; 7 bases are shared with TRBD1. This CDR3 has 14 residues. CDR1 SQVTM and CDR2 ANQGSEA come from the germline V gene. Trimming at V came to 0 bases and at J to 8 bases, leaving 9 bases not matched to a gene. The CDR3 spells CSVEDLGTVGGYTF. Here the CDR3 DNA reads TGCAGCGTTGAAGATCTTGGGACAGTGGGCGGCTACACCTTC.

This clone showed up many times. The V and J genes are TRBV2 and TRBJ2-3; D gene unclear. CDR1 SNHLY and CDR2 FYNNEI come from the germline V gene. V was shortened by 6 bases and J by 0 bases, with 19 bases between the two germline ends. This CDR3 is built from 17 residues. The CDR3 is CASRPLMGRPSTDTQYF. CDR3 DNA sequence: TGTGCCAGCAGACCCCTAATGGGCAGGCCTAGCACAGATACGCAGTATTTT. Looking up the rest from reference TRBV2 and TRBJ2-3 gives the full variable domain: EPEVTQTPSHQVTQMGQEVILRCVPISNHLYFYWYRQILGQKVEFLVSFYNNEISEKSEIFDDQFSVERPDGSNFTLKIRSTKLEDSAMYFCASRPLMGRPSTDTQYFGPGTRLTVL.